This paragraph reports one T cell receptor beta chain. The antigen is undetermined. The sample originates from a study of cytomegalovirus exposure and HLA in healthy donors. Study summary: A prior study identified 110 million or so unique TCR beta sequences from about 179 million T cells. Findings and caveats of the study: About 87% or about 30% of the time was how often most TCR beta V segments were productive, according to an earlier analysis. The authors later found most CMV-associated TCR beta chains appeared HLA-restricted.

Healthy bone marrow donors made up the donors. The germline CDR1 and CDR2 sequences are SNHLY and FYNNEI. V was trimmed by 9 bases and J by 0 bases, leaving 24 bases between them. This CDR3 is 19 amino acids long. Amplification used 60 Vbeta primers and 13 Jbeta primers. The method was immunoSEQ multiplex PCR; TCRdb's version includes in-frame clones alone and lacks a portion of them. The sample includes some 150,000 clones, roughly 80% of them seen just once. Sequenced sample: PBMCs. The receptor was isolated from a woman between 25 and 40 years old in good health and CMV-seronegative. The rearrangement joins TRBV2 to TRBJ2-6; possible D gene TRBD2, 6 bases. The CDR3: CARKGRIGGTHSGANVLTF. The CDR3, as DNA: TGTGCCAGAAAGGGGAGGATTGGCGGGACGCACTCTGGGGCCAACGTCCTGACTTTC.